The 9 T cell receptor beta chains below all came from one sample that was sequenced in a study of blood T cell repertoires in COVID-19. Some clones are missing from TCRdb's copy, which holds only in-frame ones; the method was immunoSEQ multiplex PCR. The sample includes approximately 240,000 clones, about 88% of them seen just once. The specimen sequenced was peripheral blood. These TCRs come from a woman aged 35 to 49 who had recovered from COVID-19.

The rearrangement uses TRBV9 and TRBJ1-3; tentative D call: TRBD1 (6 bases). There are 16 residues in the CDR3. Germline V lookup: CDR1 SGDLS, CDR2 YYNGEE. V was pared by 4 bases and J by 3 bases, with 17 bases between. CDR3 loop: CASSYRSGAGGNTIYF. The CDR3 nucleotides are TGTGCCAGCAGCTACAGGTCAGGGGCTGGTGGAAACACCATATATTTT.

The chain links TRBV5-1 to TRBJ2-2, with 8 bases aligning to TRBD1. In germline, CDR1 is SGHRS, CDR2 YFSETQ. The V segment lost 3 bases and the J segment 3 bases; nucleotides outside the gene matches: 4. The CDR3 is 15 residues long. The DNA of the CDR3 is TGCGCCAGCAGCTCGGGACAGGTCGACACCGGGGAGCTGTTTTTT. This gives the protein CASSSGQVDTGELFF.

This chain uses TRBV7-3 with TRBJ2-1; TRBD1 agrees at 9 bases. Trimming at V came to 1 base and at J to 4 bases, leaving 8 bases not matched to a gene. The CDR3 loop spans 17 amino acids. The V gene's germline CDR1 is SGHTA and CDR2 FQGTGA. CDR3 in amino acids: CASSLIGQGRGYNEQFF. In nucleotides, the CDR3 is TGTGCCAGCAGCTTAATTGGACAGGGGAGGGGATACAATGAGCAGTTCTTC.

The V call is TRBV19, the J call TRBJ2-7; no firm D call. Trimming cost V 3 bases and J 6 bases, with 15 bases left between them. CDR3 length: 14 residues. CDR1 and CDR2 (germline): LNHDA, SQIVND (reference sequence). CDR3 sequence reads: CASSMVQLGSEQYF. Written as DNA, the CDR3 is TGTGCCAGTAGTATGGTACAGCTTGGCTCCGAGCAGTACTTC.

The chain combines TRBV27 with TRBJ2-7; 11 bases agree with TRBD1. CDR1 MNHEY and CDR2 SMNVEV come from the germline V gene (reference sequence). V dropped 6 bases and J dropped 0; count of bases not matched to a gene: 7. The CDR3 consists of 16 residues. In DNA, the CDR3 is TGTGCCAGCAGGGAGGCAGGGACAGGGGGCTCCTACGAGCAGTACTTC. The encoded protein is CASREAGTGGSYEQYF.

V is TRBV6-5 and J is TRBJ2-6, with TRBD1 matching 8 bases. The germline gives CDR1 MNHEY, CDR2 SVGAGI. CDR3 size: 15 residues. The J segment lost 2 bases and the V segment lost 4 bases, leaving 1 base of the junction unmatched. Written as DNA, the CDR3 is TGTGCCAGCAGTTCGACAGGGGCTGGGGCCAACGTCCTGACTTTC. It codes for CASSSTGAGANVLTF.

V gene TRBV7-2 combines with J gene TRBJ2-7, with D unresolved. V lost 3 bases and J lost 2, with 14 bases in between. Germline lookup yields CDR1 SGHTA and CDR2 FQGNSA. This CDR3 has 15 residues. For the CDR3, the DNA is TGTGCCAGCAGCTTCCCTGGCCAGCGAACCTACGAGCAGTACTTC. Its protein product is CASSFPGQRTYEQYF.

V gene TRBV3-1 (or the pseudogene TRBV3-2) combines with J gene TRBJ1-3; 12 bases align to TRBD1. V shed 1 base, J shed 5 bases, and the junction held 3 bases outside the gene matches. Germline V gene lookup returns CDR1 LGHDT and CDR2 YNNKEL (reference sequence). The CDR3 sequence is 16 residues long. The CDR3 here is CASSQGGTGGRNTIYF. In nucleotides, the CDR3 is TGTGCCAGCAGCCAAGGTGGGACAGGGGGCAGAAACACCATATATTTT.

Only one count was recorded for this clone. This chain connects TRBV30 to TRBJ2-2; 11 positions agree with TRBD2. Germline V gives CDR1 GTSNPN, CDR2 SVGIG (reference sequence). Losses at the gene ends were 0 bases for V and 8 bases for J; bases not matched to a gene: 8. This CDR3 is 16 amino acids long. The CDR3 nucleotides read TGTGCCTGGAGTGTACTCCTAGCGGGAGGAGCTGGGGAGCTGTTTTTT. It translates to CAWSVLLAGGAGELFF.